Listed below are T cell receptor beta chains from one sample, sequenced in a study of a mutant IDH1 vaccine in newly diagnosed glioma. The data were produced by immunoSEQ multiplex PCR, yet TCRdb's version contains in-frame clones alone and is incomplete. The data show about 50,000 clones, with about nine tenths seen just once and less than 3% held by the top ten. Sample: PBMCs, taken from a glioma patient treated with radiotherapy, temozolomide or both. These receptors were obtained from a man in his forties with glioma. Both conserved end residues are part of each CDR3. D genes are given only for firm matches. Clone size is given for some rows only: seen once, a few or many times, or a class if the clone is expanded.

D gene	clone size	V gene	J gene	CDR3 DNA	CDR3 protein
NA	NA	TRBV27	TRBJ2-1	TGTGCCAGCAGTTTCTTCCCATACGGGGGGCACAATGAGCAGTTCTTC	CASSFFPYGGHNEQFF
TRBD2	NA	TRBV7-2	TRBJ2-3	TGTGCCAGCAGCTACGGACTAGCGGGTAGAACCTTTAACACAGATACGCAGTATTTT	CASSYGLAGRTFNTDTQYF
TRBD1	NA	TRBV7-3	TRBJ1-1	TGTGCCAGCAGCTTATTAGGGACAGTTAAGAACACTGAAGCTTTCTTT	CASSLLGTVKNTEAFF
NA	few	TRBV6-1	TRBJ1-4	TGTGCCAGCAGTGGCTCATTTTTCAGTGAAAAACTGTTTTTT	CASSGSFFSEKLFF
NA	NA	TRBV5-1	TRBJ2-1	TGCGCCAGCAGCTCGGAGGCGACCTACAATGAGCAGTTCTTC	CASSSEATYNEQFF
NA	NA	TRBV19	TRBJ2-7	TGTGCCAGTAGTATGTCGTGGCCCTACGAGCAGTACTTC	CASSMSWPYEQYF
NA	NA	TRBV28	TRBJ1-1	TGTGCCAGCAGAGAGGGGTATGGGCACACTGAAGCTTTCTTT	CASREGYGHTEAFF
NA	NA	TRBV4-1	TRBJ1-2	TGCGCCAGCAGCCAAGATCGGATGGCAGGAAGAGAAAATGGCTACACCTTC	CASSQDRMAGRENGYTF
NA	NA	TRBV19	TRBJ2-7	TGTGCCAGTAGTATTGGTTCAGGGATGGACGAGCAGTACTTC	CASSIGSGMDEQYF
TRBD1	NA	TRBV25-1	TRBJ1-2	TGTGCCAGCGAGGGGGCAGGACACTATGGCTACACCTTC	CASEGAGHYGYTF
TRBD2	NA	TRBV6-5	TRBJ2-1	TGTGCCAGCATTCCTATAGCGGGTTCCTACAATGAGCAGTTCTTC	CASIPIAGSYNEQFF
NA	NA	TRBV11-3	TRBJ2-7	TGTGCCAGCAGCTTACCTAGCCGGTGCTCCTACGAGCAGTACTTC	CASSLPSRCSYEQYF
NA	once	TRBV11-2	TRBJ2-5	TGTGCCAGCAGCGATTGGGGAGTTGGAGAGACCCAGTACTTC	CASSDWGVGETQYF
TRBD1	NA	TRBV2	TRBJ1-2	TGTGCCGGTACCGCAGACAGGGCCTATGGCTACACCTTC	CAGTADRAYGYTF
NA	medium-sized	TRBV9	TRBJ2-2	TGTGCCAGCAGCCCCTTTTGGAACACCGGGGAGCTGTTTTTT	CASSPFWNTGELFF
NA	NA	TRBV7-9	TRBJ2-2	TGTGCCAGCACCAGGATAAACACCGGGGAGCTGTTTTTT	CASTRINTGELFF
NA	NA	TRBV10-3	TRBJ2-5	TGTGCCATCAGGGACTGGAACCAAGAGACCCAGTACTTC	CAIRDWNQETQYF
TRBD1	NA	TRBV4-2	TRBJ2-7	TGTGCCAGCAGCAGGGACAGGGATTTTTACGAGCAGTACTTC	CASSRDRDFYEQYF
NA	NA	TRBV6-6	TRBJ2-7	TGTGCCAGCAGTTACGCCTCACAGGGTGTAAACTTC	CASSYASQGVNF
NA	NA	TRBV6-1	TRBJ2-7	TGTGCCAGCAGTGAAGCGCAGGGTGGCGAGCAGTACTTC	CASSEAQGGEQYF
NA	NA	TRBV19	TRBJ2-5	TGTGCCAGTAGTATAGAAGAAGAGACCCAGTACTTC	CASSIEEETQYF
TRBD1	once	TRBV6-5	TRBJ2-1	TGTGCCAGCAGCCTGGACAGGGAAAATGAGCAGTTCTTC	CASSLDRENEQFF